This T cell receptor (beta chain) was documented in a study of T-cell memory formation after mild COVID-19. Comments on this clonotype: Antigen unknown.

Whole-study findings and limits: Pre-infection memory harbored some responding clones, suggesting cross-reactive memory joined.

TCRdb re-called the 5' RACE reads with MiXCR, one entry per CDR3 protein. In the table there are under 550,000 distinct CDR3 sequences, around 17% of which are singletons. Germline lookup yields CDR1 LGHNA and CDR2 YSLEER. This CDR3 spans 15 amino acids. Losses at the gene ends were 0 bases for V and 5 bases for J; bases not matched to a gene: 3. The clonotype was recovered from a man aged 18 to 29 who had mild COVID-19 (a few samples of this study predate the infection). Cell type and time point are not known. The sequenced sample was PBMCs or a T cell subset sorted from them (not recorded which). V gene TRBV4-3 combines with J gene TRBJ2-1; 8 bases are shared with TRBD1. CDR3 loop: CASSQDRGLNNEQFF. CDR3 nucleotides: TGCGCCAGCAGCCAAGACAGGGGGCTAAACAATGAGCAGTTCTTC.